The 30 T cell receptor beta chains in this list originate from one sample, sequenced in a study of blood T cell repertoires in COVID-19. Assay: immunoSEQ multiplex PCR; the TCRdb copy retains only in-frame clones and omits some. This table holds roughly 300,000 clones, around 87% found once. Sequenced material: peripheral blood. Receptors were obtained from a woman aged 45-65 years who had recovered from COVID-19.

V usage is TRBV19 and J usage is TRBJ2-5; tentatively, D is TRBD2 (6 bases). With 3 bases removed from V and 10 bases from J, the gap between germline ends came to 9 bases. This CDR3 is 11 amino acids long. In germline, CDR1 is LNHDA, CDR2 SQIVND (reference sequence). The chain's CDR3 is CASSIPGVQYF. The CDR3 DNA sequence: TGTGCCAGTAGTATTCCGGGGGTCCAGTACTTC.

This chain joins TRBV5-1 and TRBJ2-7, with 7 bases that match TRBD2. Trimming cost V 2 bases and J 4 bases; bases outside gene matches: 9. This CDR3 spans 15 amino acids. Germline V gives CDR1 SGHRS, CDR2 YFSETQ. DNA for the CDR3: TGCGCCAGCAGCTTTGATGGCGGGAGCTCTTACGAGCAGTACTTC. It translates to CASSFDGGSSYEQYF.

The J gene is TRBJ2-1, the V gene TRBV11-3; TRBD1 matches at 8 bases. The germline V gene encodes CDR1 SGHNT and CDR2 YENEEA. The V segment lost 4 bases and the J segment 7 bases; nucleotides outside the gene matches: 9. The CDR3 has 15 amino acids. The CDR3 region has the DNA TGTGCCAGCAGCTACAGGGGGGCCAATATGAATGAGCAGTTCTTC. This gives the protein CASSYRGANMNEQFF.

This chain joins TRBV29-1 and TRBJ2-5; TRBD2 matches 10 bases. The junction had 21 bases not matched to a gene; V was cut back by 1 base and J by 1 base. The CDR3 has 21 amino acids. Germline V lookup: CDR1 SQVTM, CDR2 ANQGSEA. CDR3 nucleotides: TGCAGCGTTGAAGTGCAAACCGGGGATTACAGCGGGAGGGCCGGCCAAGAGACCCAGTACTTC. Translated: CSVEVQTGDYSGRAGQETQYF.

CDR3 sequence reads: CASSSENNSPLHF. The CDR3 DNA follows: TGTGCCAGCAGCTCGGAGAATAATTCACCCCTCCACTTT. The genes are TRBV6-4 and TRBJ1-6; D is uncertain. The CDR3 sequence is 13 residues long. Trimming shortened V by 6 bases and J by 5 bases, and 8 bases separated the two germline ends. Germline V gene lookup returns CDR1 MRHNA and CDR2 SNTAGT.

The chain links TRBV7-9 to TRBJ1-2; 10 bases line up with TRBD1. The CDR3 has 15 amino acids. V was pared by 3 bases and J by 5 bases, with 6 bases of the junction left unmatched. The germline V gene has CDR1 SEHNR and CDR2 FQNEAQ (reference sequence). This chain's CDR3 is CASSLTGGGGYGYTF. The CDR3 DNA follows: TGTGCCAGCAGCTTGACAGGGGGCGGCGGGTATGGCTACACCTTC.

This clone was seen once. In DNA form, the CDR3 reads TGTGCCACCAGCGGACAGCAAGCGGGGGGGCTTGAGACCCAGTACTTC. Translated: CATSGQQAGGLETQYF. The J gene is TRBJ2-5, the V gene TRBV15; 10 bases align to TRBD2. This CDR3 is 16 amino acids long. Germline CDR1 LNHNV, CDR2 YYDKDF (reference sequence). V shed 5 bases and J 5 bases; nucleotides not matched to a gene: 11.

The rearrangement joins TRBV5-5 to TRBJ2-6; D remains ambiguous. The CDR3 is made up of 15 amino acids. Per germline, CDR1 SGHKS and CDR2 YYEKEE (reference sequence). V was cut by 3 bases and J by 0 bases, with 7 bases left in between. The CDR3 DNA is TGTGCCAGCAGCTACGAGAGCTCTGGGGCCAACGTCCTGACTTTC. Translation: CASSYESSGANVLTF.

The chain joins TRBV4-3 to TRBJ2-1; D perhaps matches TRBD1 (6 bases). This CDR3 is built from 14 residues. CDR1 and CDR2 (germline): LGHNA, YSLEER. Trimming removed 1 base at V and 3 bases at J, with 7 bases between. This chain's CDR3 is CASSQATGYNEQFF. The CDR3 bases are TGCGCCAGCAGCCAAGCGACAGGCTACAATGAGCAGTTCTTC.

The chain employs TRBV7-9 and TRBJ1-2; 7 nucleotides match TRBD1. Germline V gives CDR1 SEHNR, CDR2 FQNEAQ (reference sequence). J gave up 1 base and V 5 bases, and 10 bases lay outside the gene matches. The CDR3 length is 16 residues. The CDR3 sequence is CASSPGVDRVNYGYTF. The CDR3 DNA reads TGTGCCAGCAGCCCCGGGGTCGACAGGGTTAACTATGGCTACACCTTC.

This clone was seen a few times. The V gene is TRBV6-6, the J gene TRBJ1-1; D is ambiguous. Germline CDR1 is MNHNY and CDR2 is SVGAGI (reference sequence). Trimming stripped 5 bases from V and 4 bases from J, with 14 bases between. CDR3 length: 14 amino acids. DNA of the CDR3: TGTGCCAGCAGTCGATCCGGGGTCGGCACTGAAGCTTTCTTT. It codes for CASSRSGVGTEAFF.

The chain carries TRBV2 and TRBJ1-2; no firm D call. This CDR3 spans 12 amino acids. From germline, CDR1 is SNHLY and CDR2 FYNNEI. The V gene lost 4 bases and the J gene lost 6 bases, with 9 bases spanning the gap. The CDR3 DNA reads as TGTGCCAGCAGTGTCGGGATGGATGGCTACACCTTC. Encoded protein: CASSVGMDGYTF.

The J gene is TRBJ1-2, the V gene TRBV9; TRBD1 matches 10 bases. CDR3 length: 15 residues. CDR1 and CDR2 from the germline V gene are SGDLS and YYNGEE. V trimming: 3 bases; J trimming: 4 bases; junction bases outside the gene matches: 6. The CDR3 is CASSARQGAAYGYTF. The CDR3 bases are TGTGCCAGCAGCGCCCGACAGGGGGCCGCCTATGGCTACACCTTC.

This rearrangement joins TRBV19 to TRBJ2-2, with TRBD1 as a possible D gene (7 bases). The CDR3 is 18 amino acids. The germline CDR1 and CDR2 sequences are LNHDA and SQIVND (reference sequence). Trimming pared 5 bases from V and 4 bases from J, leaving 23 bases between. The DNA of the CDR3 is TGTGCCAGTAGTCGACGACCCTCAGGGGGGAGCGGCACCGGGGAGCTGTTTTTT. Translating it yields CASSRRPSGGSGTGELFF.

The chain recombines TRBV7-2 with TRBJ1-1; D perhaps matches TRBD1 (6 bases). V shed 5 bases and J shed 3 bases, with 10 bases lying between them. The CDR3 extends over 13 amino acids. Germline values: CDR1 SGHTA, CDR2 FQGNSA. The CDR3 nucleotides are TGTGCCAGCAGCCGACAGGTGGACACTGAAGCTTTCTTT. Translating gives CASSRQVDTEAFF.

This clone was observed a single time. V and J are TRBV19 and TRBJ2-7; TRBD1 matches at 8 bases. The CDR3 extends over 14 amino acids. Germline CDR1 is LNHDA and CDR2 is SQIVND (reference sequence). Trimming at V came to 4 bases and at J to 2 bases, leaving 4 bases not matched to a gene. The CDR3 sequence: CASSTRDRPYEQYF. Written as DNA, the CDR3 is TGTGCCAGTAGTACCCGGGACAGGCCCTACGAGCAGTACTTC.

The chain has TRBV3-1 (or the pseudogene TRBV3-2) and TRBJ1-2, with a possible D match to TRBD1 (6 bases). V gave up 4 bases and J gave up 2 bases, with 17 bases separating them. Germline values: CDR1 LGHDT, CDR2 YNNKEL (reference sequence). This CDR3 has 16 amino acids. This CDR3 is CASSPQPGRGNYGYTF. The CDR3 coding sequence is TGTGCCAGCAGCCCCCAACCGGGCAGGGGAAACTATGGCTACACCTTC.

The genes are TRBV2 and TRBJ1-2, with 8 nucleotides matching TRBD1. Germline V gene lookup returns CDR1 SNHLY and CDR2 FYNNEI. The V gene end was trimmed by 5 bases and the J gene end by 8 bases; junction bases not matched to a gene: 10. This CDR3 contains 14 residues. CDR3: CASSSWTGTSGYTF. The CDR3 DNA reads as TGTGCCAGCAGTTCTTGGACAGGGACGAGCGGCTACACCTTC.

This chain joins TRBV11-2 and TRBJ2-3; 8 bases are shared with TRBD2. The germline V gene has CDR1 SGHAT and CDR2 FQNNGV. The V segment lost 0 bases and the J segment 5 bases; nucleotides outside the gene matches: 4. There are 15 residues in the CDR3. The CDR3 sequence: CASSLDGGRRDTQYF. The CDR3 DNA reads TGTGCCAGCAGCTTAGATGGCGGGAGGAGAGATACGCAGTATTTT.

This chain uses TRBV7-6 with TRBJ2-1; D is unresolved. The CDR3 runs to 14 residues. The V end was cut by 5 bases, the J end by 5 bases, with 13 bases between. Germline V gene data show CDR1 as SGHVS and CDR2 as FNYEAQ. CDR3 sequence (DNA): TGTGCCAGCAGCCATTCAGCGCCGAACAATGAGCAGTTCTTC. Translating gives CASSHSAPNNEQFF.

The J gene is TRBJ2-3, the V gene TRBV7-2; TRBD2 matches at 12 bases. CDR3 size: 17 residues. Germline assignment: CDR1 SGHTA and CDR2 FQGNSA. With 5 bases clipped from V and 2 bases from J, the junction kept 8 bases outside the gene matches. The CDR3 protein is CASSPRLAGAHTDTQYF. The DNA of the CDR3 is TGTGCCAGCAGCCCTAGACTAGCGGGGGCGCACACAGATACGCAGTATTTT.

The table lists this clone with a count of one. This sequence joins TRBV3-1 (or the pseudogene TRBV3-2) and TRBJ1-1; the D gene is possibly TRBD1 (6 bases). Deletions cut 7 bases from V and 3 bases from J, with 12 bases between. CDR1 and CDR2 from the germline V gene are LGHDT and YNNKEL (reference sequence). The CDR3 length is 13 residues. CDR3 amino acids: CASTTGFDTEAFF. The DNA of the CDR3 is TGTGCCAGCACCACAGGGTTCGACACTGAAGCTTTCTTT.

This chain uses TRBV9 with TRBJ2-1; no definite D call. The V gene lost 0 bases and the J gene lost 8 bases, with 12 bases spanning the gap. Germline CDR1 SGDLS, CDR2 YYNGEE. The length of the CDR3 is 14 residues. CDR3 region: CASSVENRVHEQFF. In DNA, the CDR3 is TGTGCCAGCAGCGTAGAGAACCGGGTCCATGAGCAGTTCTTC.

The V call is TRBV19, the J call TRBJ2-6, with D possibly matching TRBD2 (5 bases). V shed 3 bases and J shed 3 bases, with 9 bases lying between them. From germline, CDR1 is LNHDA and CDR2 SQIVND (reference sequence). The CDR3 contains 15 residues. The CDR3 loop reads CASSIEGYGANVLTF. Here the CDR3 DNA reads TGTGCCAGTAGTATTGAGGGTTATGGGGCCAACGTCCTGACTTTC.

The chain couples TRBV7-3 to TRBJ1-1; D is unresolved. Per the germline V gene, CDR1 is SGHTA and CDR2 is FQGTGA. The ends were cut back, 5 bases at V and 4 bases at J, with 14 bases in the middle. This CDR3 has 14 residues. The CDR3 region is CASSPQPSGTEAFF. The CDR3 DNA sequence: TGTGCCAGCAGCCCCCAGCCCTCGGGCACTGAAGCTTTCTTT.

This chain joins TRBV6-2 or TRBV6-3 and TRBJ1-1; 10 nucleotides agree with TRBD1. The V gene end was trimmed by 6 bases and the J gene end by 5 bases; junction bases not matched to a gene: 6. The CDR3 length is 14 residues. Germline-derived CDR1 and CDR2 are MNHEY and SVGEGT. This CDR3 reads CASSSDRGRTEAFF. The CDR3 nucleotides read TGTGCCAGCAGCTCTGACAGGGGGCGAACTGAAGCTTTCTTT.

The V gene is TRBV28, the J gene TRBJ1-2; tentatively, D is TRBD1 (6 bases). This CDR3 is 11 amino acids long. V was trimmed by 11 bases and J by 6 bases, leaving 13 bases between them. The germline V gene encodes CDR1 MDHEN and CDR2 SYDVKM. CDR3 protein: CAGGREHGYTF. In DNA form, the CDR3 reads TGTGCCGGGGGCAGGGAGCATGGCTACACCTTC.

V usage is TRBV28 and J usage is TRBJ1-6, with D hard to call. The V end was cut by 6 bases, the J end by 6 bases, with 6 bases between. Germline-derived CDR1 and CDR2 are MDHEN and SYDVKM. This CDR3 spans 12 amino acids. In DNA, the CDR3 is TGTGCCAGCAGGGTGGCTAATTCACCCCTCCACTTT. Its protein is CASRVANSPLHF.

This clone was detected once. V usage is TRBV5-6 and J usage is TRBJ2-3; D gene ambiguous. V was pared by 0 bases and J by 3 bases, with 11 bases between. CDR3 length equals 15 residues. Germline V CDR1 and CDR2: SGHDT, YYEEEE. The CDR3 DNA follows: TGTGCCAGCAGCTTGGCTCCCTACGGTACAGATACGCAGTATTTT. Translating gives CASSLAPYGTDTQYF.

J is TRBJ2-3 and V is TRBV15; D might be TRBD2 (6 bases). Per germline, CDR1 LNHNV and CDR2 YYDKDF (reference sequence). This CDR3 comprises 15 residues. Trimming stripped 1 base from V and 0 bases from J, with 8 bases between. In nucleotides, the CDR3 is TGTGCCACCAGCAGAGTAGCGGCTAGCACAGATACGCAGTATTTT. Its translation is CATSRVAASTDTQYF.